The next 27 T cell receptor beta chains were all read from a single sample in a study of blood T cell repertoires in COVID-19. Profiled with immunoSEQ multiplex PCR; TCRdb holds only in-frame clones, not every one. The sample lists tens of thousands of clones; 80% to 85% were seen once. Sequencing input: peripheral blood. These receptors were taken from a woman aged 55 to 70 with acute or convalescent COVID-19.

This chain connects TRBV25-1 to TRBJ2-3; D unresolved. Germline loops: CDR1 MGHDK, CDR2 SYGVNS. Trimming removed 4 bases at V and 4 bases at J, with 9 bases between. The CDR3 totals 13 residues. This CDR3 reads CASSGWSADTQYF. Here the CDR3 DNA reads TGTGCCAGCAGTGGTTGGTCGGCAGATACGCAGTATTTT.

The chain uses TRBV19 and TRBJ1-2; a possible D gene is TRBD1 (6 bases). Germline lookup yields CDR1 LNHDA and CDR2 SQIVND (reference sequence). The CDR3 spans 13 residues. V lost 5 bases, J lost 4 bases, and 11 bases lay in between. This chain's CDR3 is CASSGQGTYGYTF. CDR3 DNA: TGTGCCAGTAGTGGTCAGGGGACCTATGGCTACACCTTC.

V gene TRBV7-9 combines with J gene TRBJ1-1, with no clear D. This CDR3 region has 14 residues. V lost 5 bases and J 1 base, leaving 11 bases between the germline ends. Germline CDR1 SEHNR, CDR2 FQNEAQ (reference sequence). CDR3 region: CASSAGLKNTEAFF. CDR3 coding DNA: TGTGCCAGCAGCGCCGGGTTGAAGAACACTGAAGCTTTCTTT.

The table lists this clone with a few counts. V gene TRBV5-4 combines with J gene TRBJ1-2; D unclear. CDR3 length: 15 residues. The V gene's germline CDR1 is SGHNT and CDR2 YYREEE (reference sequence). V lost 0 bases and J 5 bases, leaving 14 bases between the germline ends. The CDR3 nucleotides are TGTGCCAGCAGCTTGGGTGCGGATGAATATTATGGCTACACCTTC. This sequence encodes CASSLGADEYYGYTF. The full variable domain, rest sourced from reference TRBV5-4 and TRBJ1-2, is ETGVTQSPTHLIKTRGQQVTLRCSSQSGHNTVSWYQQALGQGPQFIFQYYREEENGRGNFPPRFSGLQFPNYSSELNVNALELDDSALYLCASSLGADEYYGYTFGSGTRLTVV.

The chain carries TRBV11-2 and TRBJ2-2; 11 bases align to TRBD2. Germline V CDR1 and CDR2: SGHAT, FQNNGV. The length of the CDR3 is 19 residues. V was pared by 0 bases and J by 5 bases, with 11 bases of the junction left unmatched. This chain's CDR3 is CASSLDLGLAGGRTGELFF. CDR3 nucleotides: TGTGCCAGCAGCTTAGATCTCGGGCTAGCGGGGGGAAGGACCGGGGAGCTGTTTTTT.

The chain joins TRBV19 to TRBJ1-4; no clear D. Deletions cut 4 bases from V and 5 bases from J, with 5 bases between. CDR1 and CDR2 from the germline V gene are LNHDA and SQIVND (reference sequence). The CDR3 is 12 amino acids. DNA for the CDR3: TGTGCCAGTAGTACTCAGAATGAAAAACTGTTTTTT. Protein product: CASSTQNEKLFF.

The chain is built from TRBV21-1 and TRBJ2-1; TRBD1 was called by the table and not checked on the DNA. TRBV21-1 is a recognized pseudogene. There are 14 residues in the CDR3. CDR3 residues: CASSKGPTYNEQFF. In DNA, the CDR3 is TGTGCCAGCAGCAAAGGGCCCACCTACAATGAGCAGTTCTTC.

The chain links TRBV4-2 to TRBJ1-1, with a possible D match to TRBD1 (5 bases). The V end lost 1 base, the J end lost 1 base, and 10 bases lay between the germline ends. The CDR3 covers 15 residues. The germline gives CDR1 LGHNA, CDR2 YNFKEQ. The CDR3 here is CASSQVGQGNTEAFF. The CDR3 nucleotides read TGTGCCAGCAGCCAAGTAGGCCAGGGGAACACTGAAGCTTTCTTT.

This clone was seen only once. This chain connects TRBV2 to TRBJ1-2, with D maybe TRBD1 (5 bases). CDR1 and CDR2 (germline): SNHLY, FYNNEI. The CDR3 sequence is 16 residues long. With 5 bases removed from V and 4 bases from J, the gap between germline ends came to 20 bases. For the CDR3, the DNA is TGTGCCAGCAGTCCTAGGTCCGAAGGGGATGGCTATGGCTACACCTTC. Translation: CASSPRSEGDGYGYTF.

The chain carries TRBV10-3 and TRBJ1-4, with D maybe TRBD1 (5 bases). The germline V gene encodes CDR1 ENHRY and CDR2 SYGVKD. The CDR3 covers 12 residues. V was pared by 10 bases and J by 4 bases, with 10 bases between. For the CDR3, the DNA is TGTGCCACGACAGTTAATAATGAAAAACTGTTTTTT. Translated: CATTVNNEKLFF.

The chain recombines TRBV7-6 with TRBJ1-1; D not resolved. Trimming shortened V by 6 bases and J by 4 bases, and 12 bases separated the two germline ends. Germline values: CDR1 SGHVS, CDR2 FNYEAQ. This CDR3 contains 13 residues. The CDR3 region is CASREDGATEAFF. The CDR3 DNA reads as TGTGCCAGCAGGGAGGACGGCGCCACTGAAGCTTTCTTT. The whole variable domain, filled in from reference TRBV7-6 and TRBJ1-1, reads GAGVSQSPRYKVTKRGQDVALRCDPISGHVSLYWYRQALGQGPEFLTYFNYEAQQDKSGLPNDRFSAERPEGSISTLTIQRTEQRDSAMYRCASREDGATEAFFGQGTRLTVV.

V usage is TRBV10-3 and J usage is TRBJ2-3; D is unresolved. V was cut by 3 bases and J by 0 bases, with 10 bases left in between. The CDR3 totals 15 residues. Looked up from germline, CDR1 is ENHRY and CDR2 is SYGVKD. This CDR3 is CAISETEFSTDTQYF. CDR3 DNA sequence: TGTGCCATCAGTGAAACAGAGTTTAGCACAGATACGCAGTATTTT.

The V and J genes are TRBV10-3 and TRBJ2-7, with 8 bases aligning to TRBD2. The length of the CDR3 is 16 residues. Germline-derived CDR1 and CDR2 are ENHRY and SYGVKD. V trimming: 5 bases; J trimming: 4 bases; junction bases outside the gene matches: 13. CDR3 in DNA: TGTGCCATCAGTTCGCTTGGGCTAGCGGGTCCGTACGAGCAGTACTTC. Protein sequence: CAISSLGLAGPYEQYF.

The V and J genes are TRBV5-5 and TRBJ2-7, with D possibly being TRBD2 (5 bases). V lost 3 bases, J lost 5 bases, and 9 bases lay in between. This CDR3 contains 12 residues. The germline V gene encodes CDR1 SGHKS and CDR2 YYEKEE (reference sequence). The CDR3 is CASSYGVHEQYF. In nucleotides, the CDR3 is TGTGCCAGCAGCTACGGGGTACACGAGCAGTACTTC.

The J gene is TRBJ2-7, the V gene TRBV3-1 (or the pseudogene TRBV3-2); 7 nucleotides match TRBD2. The CDR3 runs 13 residues. With V trimmed by 1 base and J by 6 bases, 3 bases remained unmatched. Germline V lookup: CDR1 LGHDT, CDR2 YNNKEL (reference sequence). CDR3 sequence: CASSQGRGVEQYF. The CDR3 DNA follows: TGTGCCAGCAGCCAAGGCCGGGGGGTCGAGCAGTACTTC.

The chain joins TRBV10-3 to TRBJ2-7; a weak D match, TRBD1 (6 bases). Germline V CDR1 and CDR2: ENHRY, SYGVKD. The ends were cut back, 11 bases at V and 5 bases at J, with 28 bases in the middle. CDR3 size: 16 residues. CDR3 nucleotides: TGTGCCGTACCAACGCTCGGACACCCGGACAGAGACGAGCAGTACTTC. As protein: CAVPTLGHPDRDEQYF.

The rearrangement uses TRBV19 and TRBJ1-2; D is uncertain. The ends were cut back, 0 bases at V and 5 bases at J, with 7 bases in the middle. Germline CDR1 and CDR2: LNHDA and SQIVND (reference sequence). The CDR3 runs to 13 residues. The CDR3 sequence is CASSIESSYGYTF. The CDR3 DNA sequence: TGTGCCAGTAGTATAGAGTCCTCTTATGGCTACACCTTC.

V usage is TRBV10-2 and J usage is TRBJ1-6, with D uncertain. Trimming cost V 4 bases and J 8 bases, with 12 bases left between them. The CDR3 runs 14 residues. The germline CDR1 and CDR2 sequences are WSHSY and SAAADI. CDR3 sequence: CASSVPLSDSPLHF. CDR3 sequence (DNA): TGCGCCAGCAGTGTCCCTTTATCGGATTCACCCCTCCACTTT.

A few counts support this clone. This chain uses TRBV9 with TRBJ1-1; TRBD1 might be the D (6 bases). Germline-derived CDR1 and CDR2 are SGDLS and YYNGEE. The V gene lost 0 bases and the J gene lost 7 bases, with 13 bases spanning the gap. This CDR3 is 14 amino acids long. The CDR3: CASSVAGGGHEAFF. The CDR3, as DNA: TGTGCCAGCAGCGTAGCCGGGGGGGGCCATGAAGCTTTCTTT. Drawing the rest from reference TRBV9 and TRBJ1-1, the complete variable domain is DSGVTQTPKHLITATGQRVTLRCSPRSGDLSVYWYQQSLDQGLQFLIQYYNGEERAKGNILERFSAQQFPDLHSELNLSSLELGDSALYFCASSVAGGGHEAFFGQGTRLTVV.

The chain has TRBV3-1 (or the pseudogene TRBV3-2) and TRBJ1-1; D not resolved. The V and J ends lost 1 base and 8 bases respectively, with 11 bases between them. Germline-derived CDR1 and CDR2 are LGHDT and YNNKEL (reference sequence). The CDR3 has 13 amino acids. CDR3: CASSQARRSEAFF. DNA for the CDR3: TGTGCCAGCAGCCAAGCACGGAGGTCGGAAGCTTTCTTT.

This chain links TRBV19 with TRBJ2-7; 9 nucleotides align to TRBD1. The CDR3 has 15 amino acids. Germline V gene data show CDR1 as LNHDA and CDR2 as SQIVND (reference sequence). The V segment lost 4 bases and the J segment 9 bases; nucleotides outside the gene matches: 13. The DNA of the CDR3 is TGTGCCAGTAGTACTTCCGGGACAGGGCCTGTAAGGCAGTACTTC. Residues: CASSTSGTGPVRQYF.

This clone was counted between two and nine times. The chain has TRBV10-3 and TRBJ1-5; no firm D call. Germline V lookup: CDR1 ENHRY, CDR2 SYGVKD. The CDR3 has 15 residues. V was clipped by 3 bases and J by 5 bases, with 14 bases between them. The CDR3 coding sequence is TGTGCCATCAGTGAATCCAGGCAAAAGGATCAGCCCCAGCATTTT. This codes for CAISESRQKDQPQHF.

The J gene is TRBJ2-2, the V gene TRBV6-5; D is perhaps TRBD1 (6 bases). Trimming cost V 6 bases and J 1 base, with 6 bases left between them. CDR1 is MNHEY and CDR2 is SVGAGI in the germline V gene. The CDR3 sequence is 13 residues long. CDR3 sequence reads: CASRGGNTGELFF. The CDR3 DNA is TGTGCCAGCAGAGGGGGGAACACCGGGGAGCTGTTTTTT.

The chain joins TRBV6-5 to TRBJ2-2, with D possibly being TRBD1 (6 bases). This CDR3 is 13 amino acids long. CDR1 is MNHEY and CDR2 is SVGAGI in the germline V gene. V lost 6 bases and J 5 bases, leaving 10 bases between the germline ends. CDR3 coding DNA: TGTGCCAGCAGGGGGGCAGGAACCGGGGAGCTGTTTTTT. It codes for CASRGAGTGELFF.

This clone occurred a few times. The chain uses TRBV9 and TRBJ2-5; TRBD1 matches 7 bases. With 2 bases clipped from V and 4 bases from J, the junction kept 8 bases outside the gene matches. CDR1 SGDLS and CDR2 YYNGEE come from the germline V gene. The CDR3 runs 15 residues. The CDR3 sequence: CASSVETGPTETQYF. The CDR3 region has the DNA TGTGCCAGCAGCGTGGAGACAGGGCCAACAGAGACCCAGTACTTC.

The CDR3 nucleotides read TGTGCCAGCAGCCACGTTGCAGGGGGTACTGAAGCTTTCTTT. Residues: CASSHVAGGTEAFF. V usage is TRBV3-1 (or the pseudogene TRBV3-2) and J usage is TRBJ1-1, with 7 nucleotides matching TRBD1. The J segment lost 5 bases and the V segment lost 3 bases, leaving 6 bases of the junction unmatched. Germline CDR1 reads LGHDT; CDR2 reads YNNKEL (reference sequence). The CDR3 has 14 residues.

The rearrangement joins TRBV29-1 to TRBJ2-1; tentatively, D is TRBD1 (5 bases). CDR1 and CDR2 (germline): SQVTM, ANQGSEA. This CDR3 contains 14 residues. Trimming took off 4 bases at V and 0 bases at J, with 10 bases between the two ends. DNA for the CDR3: TGCAGCGTTGTTGGACAAAGCTCCTACAATGAGCAGTTCTTC. Its protein product is CSVVGQSSYNEQFF.